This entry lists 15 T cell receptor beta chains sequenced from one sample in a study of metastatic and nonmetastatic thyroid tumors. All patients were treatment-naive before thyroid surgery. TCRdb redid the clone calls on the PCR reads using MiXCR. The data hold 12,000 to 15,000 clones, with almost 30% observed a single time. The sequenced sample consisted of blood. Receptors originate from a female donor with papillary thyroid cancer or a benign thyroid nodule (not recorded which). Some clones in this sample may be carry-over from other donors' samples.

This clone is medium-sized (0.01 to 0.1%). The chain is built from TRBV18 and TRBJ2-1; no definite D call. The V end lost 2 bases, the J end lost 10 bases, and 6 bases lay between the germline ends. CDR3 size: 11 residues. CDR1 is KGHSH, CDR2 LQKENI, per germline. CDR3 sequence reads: CASSPGREQFF. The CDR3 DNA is TGTGCCAGCTCACCAGGCCGAGAGCAGTTCTTC.

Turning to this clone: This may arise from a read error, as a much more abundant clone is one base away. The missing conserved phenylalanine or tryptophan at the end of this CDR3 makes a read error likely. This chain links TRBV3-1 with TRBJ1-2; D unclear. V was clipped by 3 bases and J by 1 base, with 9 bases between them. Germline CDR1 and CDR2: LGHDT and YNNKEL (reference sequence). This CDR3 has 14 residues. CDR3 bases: TGTGCCAGCAGCCACGCCATCCTTAACTATGGCTACACCCTC. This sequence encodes CASSHAILNYGYTL.

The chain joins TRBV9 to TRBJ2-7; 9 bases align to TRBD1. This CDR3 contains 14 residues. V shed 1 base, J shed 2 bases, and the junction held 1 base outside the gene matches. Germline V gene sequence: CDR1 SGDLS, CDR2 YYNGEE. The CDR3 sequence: CASSVTGGPYEQYF. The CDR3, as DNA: TGTGCCAGCAGCGTAACAGGGGGCCCCTACGAGCAGTACTTC.

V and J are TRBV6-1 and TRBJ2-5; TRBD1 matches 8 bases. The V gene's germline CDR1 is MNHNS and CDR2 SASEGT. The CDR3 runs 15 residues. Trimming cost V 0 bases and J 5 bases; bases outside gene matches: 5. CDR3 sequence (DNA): TGTGCCAGCAGTGAAGCCCCAGGGGGCGCGGAGACCCAGTACTTC. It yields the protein CASSEAPGGAETQYF.

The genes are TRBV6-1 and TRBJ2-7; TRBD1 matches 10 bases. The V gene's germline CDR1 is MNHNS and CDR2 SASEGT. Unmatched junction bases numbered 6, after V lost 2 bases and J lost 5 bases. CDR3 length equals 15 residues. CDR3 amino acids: CASSEWGQGIDEQYF. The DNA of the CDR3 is TGTGCCAGCAGTGAATGGGGACAGGGGATAGACGAGCAGTACTTC.

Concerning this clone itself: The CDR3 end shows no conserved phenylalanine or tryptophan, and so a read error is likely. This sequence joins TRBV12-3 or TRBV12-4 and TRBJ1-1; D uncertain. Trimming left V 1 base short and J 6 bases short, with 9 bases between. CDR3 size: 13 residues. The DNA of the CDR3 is TGTGCCAGCAGTTTAGGGATCCGCGCTGAAGCTTTCTTA. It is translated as CASSLGIRAEAFL.

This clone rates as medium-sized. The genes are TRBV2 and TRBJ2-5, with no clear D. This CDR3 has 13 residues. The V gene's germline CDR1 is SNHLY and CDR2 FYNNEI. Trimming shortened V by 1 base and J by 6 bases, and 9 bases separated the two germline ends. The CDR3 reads CASSEGWAKTQYF. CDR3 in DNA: TGTGCCAGCAGTGAAGGCTGGGCGAAGACCCAGTACTTC.

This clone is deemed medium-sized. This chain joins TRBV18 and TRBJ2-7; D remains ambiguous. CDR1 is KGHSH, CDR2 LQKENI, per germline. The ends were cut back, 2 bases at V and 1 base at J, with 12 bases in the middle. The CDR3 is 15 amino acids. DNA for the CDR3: TGTGCCAGCTCACCATCGGAAGGCTCGTCCTACGAGCAGTACTTC. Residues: CASSPSEGSSYEQYF. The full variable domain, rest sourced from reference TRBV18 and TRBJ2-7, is NAGVMQNPRHLVRRRGQEARLRCSPMKGHSHVYWYRQLPEEGLKFMVYLQKENIIDESGMPKERFSAEFPKEGPSILRIQQVVRGDSAAYFCASSPSEGSSYEQYFGPGTRLTVT.

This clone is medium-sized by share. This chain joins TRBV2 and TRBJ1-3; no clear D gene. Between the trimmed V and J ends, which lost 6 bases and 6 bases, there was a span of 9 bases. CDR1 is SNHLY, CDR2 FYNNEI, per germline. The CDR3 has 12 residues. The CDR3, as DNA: TGTGCCAGCAGCGTCGTGGTAAACACCATATATTTT. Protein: CASSVVVNTIYF.

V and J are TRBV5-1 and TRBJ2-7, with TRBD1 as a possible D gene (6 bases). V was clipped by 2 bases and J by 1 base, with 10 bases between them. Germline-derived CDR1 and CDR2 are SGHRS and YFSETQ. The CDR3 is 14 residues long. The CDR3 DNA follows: TGCGCCAGCAGCTTTTTCGGGACATCCTACGAGCAGTACTTC. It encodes CASSFFGTSYEQYF. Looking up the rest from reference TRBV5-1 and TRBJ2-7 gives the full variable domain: KAGVTQTPRYLIKTRGQQVTLSCSPISGHRSVSWYQQTPGQGLQFLFEYFSETQRNKGNFPGRFSGRQFSNSRSEMNVSTLELGDSALYLCASSFFGTSYEQYFGPGTRLTVT.

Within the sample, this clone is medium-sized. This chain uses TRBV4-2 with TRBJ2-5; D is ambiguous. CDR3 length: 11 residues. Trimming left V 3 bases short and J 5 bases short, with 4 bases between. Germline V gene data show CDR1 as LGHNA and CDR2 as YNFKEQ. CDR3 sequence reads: CASSQSETQYF. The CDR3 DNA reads TGTGCCAGCAGCCAGTCCGAGACCCAGTACTTC.

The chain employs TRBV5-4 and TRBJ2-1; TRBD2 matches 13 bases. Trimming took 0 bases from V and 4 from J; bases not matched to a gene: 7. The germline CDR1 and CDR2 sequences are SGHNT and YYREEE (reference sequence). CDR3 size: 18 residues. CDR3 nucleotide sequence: TGTGCCAGCAGCTTGGCTCGGACTAGCGGGAGACGTTACAATGAGCAGTTCTTC. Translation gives CASSLARTSGRRYNEQFF.

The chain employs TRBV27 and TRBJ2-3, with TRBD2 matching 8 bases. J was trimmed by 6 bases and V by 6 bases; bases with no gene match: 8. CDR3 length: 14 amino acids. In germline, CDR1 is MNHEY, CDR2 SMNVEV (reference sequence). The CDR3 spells CASSPGGGLDTQYF. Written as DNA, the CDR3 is TGTGCCAGCAGCCCCGGCGGGGGGCTCGATACGCAGTATTTT.

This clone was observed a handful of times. The CDR3 reads CASSAVTRLTYNEQFF. The CDR3 coding sequence is TGTGCCAGCAGTGCGGTCACCCGACTGACCTACAATGAGCAGTTCTTC. The chain uses TRBV6-1 and TRBJ2-1; D not certain. Trimming removed 4 bases from V and 2 bases from J, with 15 bases in between. Germline V gene sequence: CDR1 MNHNS, CDR2 SASEGT. The CDR3 has 16 residues.

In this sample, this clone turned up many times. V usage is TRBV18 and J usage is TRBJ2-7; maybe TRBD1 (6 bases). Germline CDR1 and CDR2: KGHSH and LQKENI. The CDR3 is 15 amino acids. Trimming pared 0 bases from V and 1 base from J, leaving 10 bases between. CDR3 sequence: CASSPPGRGSYEQYF. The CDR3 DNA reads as TGTGCCAGCTCACCACCGGGTAGGGGGTCCTACGAGCAGTACTTC.